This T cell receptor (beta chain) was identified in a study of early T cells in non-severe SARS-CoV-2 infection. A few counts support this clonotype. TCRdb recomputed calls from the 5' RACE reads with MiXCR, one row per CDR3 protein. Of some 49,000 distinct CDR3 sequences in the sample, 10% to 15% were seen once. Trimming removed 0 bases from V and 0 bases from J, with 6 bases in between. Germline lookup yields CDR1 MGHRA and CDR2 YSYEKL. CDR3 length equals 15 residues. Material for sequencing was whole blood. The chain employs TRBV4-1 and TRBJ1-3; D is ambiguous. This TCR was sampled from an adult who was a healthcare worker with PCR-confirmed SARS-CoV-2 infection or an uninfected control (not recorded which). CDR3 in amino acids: CASSQDDFSGNTIYF. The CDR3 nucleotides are TGCGCCAGCAGCCAAGACGATTTCTCTGGAAACACCATATATTTT.